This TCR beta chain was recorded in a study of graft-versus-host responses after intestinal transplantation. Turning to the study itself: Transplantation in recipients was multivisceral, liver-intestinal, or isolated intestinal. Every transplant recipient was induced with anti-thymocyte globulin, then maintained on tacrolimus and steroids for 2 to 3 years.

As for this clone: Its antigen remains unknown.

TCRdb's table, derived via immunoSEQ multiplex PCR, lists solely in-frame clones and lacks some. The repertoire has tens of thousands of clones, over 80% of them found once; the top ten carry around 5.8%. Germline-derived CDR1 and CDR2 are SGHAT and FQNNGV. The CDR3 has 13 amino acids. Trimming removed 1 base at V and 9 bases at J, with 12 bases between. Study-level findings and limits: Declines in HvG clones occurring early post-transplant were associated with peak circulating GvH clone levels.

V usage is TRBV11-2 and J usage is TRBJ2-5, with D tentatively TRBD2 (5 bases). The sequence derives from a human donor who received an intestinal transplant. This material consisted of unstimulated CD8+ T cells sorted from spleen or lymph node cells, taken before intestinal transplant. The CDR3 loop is CASSLAGPGAQYF. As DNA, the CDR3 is TGTGCCAGCAGCTTAGCCGGGCCCGGGGCCCAGTACTTC.